This T cell receptor (beta chain) is from a study of T cells in Graves' hyperthyroidism and ophthalmopathy. Study-level results: Peripheral blood also featured most of the thyroid clonotypes expanded above 0.001.

The CDR3 regions of TCR beta were amplified from RNA transcripts. An initial round of RT-PCR targeting the TCR CDR3 relied on the HTBI primer set. TCRdb used MiXCR to reprocess the multiplex PCR reads, holding one entry per CDR3 protein. The repertoire holds about 50,000 distinct CDR3 sequences, about half seen once, with around 32% in the top ten. In germline, CDR1 is LGHNA, CDR2 YNFKEQ. This CDR3 contains 16 residues. Patients with uncontrolled infections, other autoimmune diseases, pregnancy or lactation were excluded. To note about this clonotype: Its antigen is as yet unknown. One junction end disagrees with the germline gene, perhaps due to a read error.

The TCR was taken from a woman aged 45-60 years with Graves' hyperthyroidism. The rearrangement joins TRBV4-2 to TRBJ1-3; no definite D call. The sample was peripheral blood or thyroid tissue (not recorded which). CDR3 coding DNA: TGTGCCAGCAGCCAAGATGGCAGGAACTCTGGAAGCACCACATATTTT. Protein sequence: CASSQDGRNSGSTTYF.